Below are 30 T cell receptor beta chains sequenced from a single sample in a study of CD8 T cells in Susac syndrome. Random hexamers were used to reverse transcribe roughly 0.5 to 1 ug of RNA. TCRdb re-derived calls from the immunoSEQ multiplex PCR reads in MiXCR, one entry per CDR3 protein. The table records around 130,000 distinct CDR3 sequences, about 93% of them present only once. Source material: CD8+ T cells from PBMCs. The receptors were gathered from a human donor with multiple sclerosis.

This chain connects TRBV4-1 to TRBJ1-5; D not resolved. V gave up 0 bases and J gave up 5 bases, with 11 bases separating them. The CDR3 runs to 15 residues. Germline V gives CDR1 MGHRA, CDR2 YSYEKL. CDR3 sequence reads: CASSQDRGFYQPQHF. The CDR3 DNA sequence: TGCGCCAGCAGCCAAGATCGTGGTTTTTATCAGCCCCAGCATTTT.

The genes are TRBV6-5 and TRBJ1-2, with 7 bases fitting TRBD1. Per germline, CDR1 MNHEY and CDR2 SVGAGI. The CDR3 runs to 13 residues. V shed 6 bases and J 3 bases; nucleotides not matched to a gene: 4. The chain's CDR3 is CASRQGGDYGYTF. CDR3 DNA sequence: TGTGCCAGCAGGCAGGGGGGGGACTATGGCTACACCTTC.

The rearrangement joins TRBV30 to TRBJ2-5, with D perhaps matching TRBD1 (6 bases). This CDR3 is built from 13 residues. The V end lost 1 base, the J end lost 5 bases, and 11 bases lay between the germline ends. Germline CDR1 is GTSNPN and CDR2 is SVGIG (reference sequence). The CDR3 region is CAWSGTVWETQYF. The CDR3 coding sequence is TGTGCCTGGAGTGGGACAGTCTGGGAGACCCAGTACTTC.

This clonotype has only one observation. V is TRBV27 and J is TRBJ1-1; no firm D call. CDR1 and CDR2 from the germline V gene are MNHEY and SMNVEV (reference sequence). V shed 0 bases and J shed 3 bases, with 11 bases lying between them. This CDR3 region has 15 residues. The CDR3 is CASSLSGLADTEAFF. CDR3 in DNA: TGTGCCAGCAGTTTATCCGGCCTAGCGGACACTGAAGCTTTCTTT.

This clonotype occurred once. J is TRBJ2-7 and V is TRBV7-2, with 12 positions matching TRBD2. The length of the CDR3 is 15 residues. Germline V CDR1 and CDR2: SGHTA, FQGNSA. The junction had 4 bases not matched to a gene; V was cut back by 1 base and J by 6 bases. The CDR3 loop reads CASSLGTSGKIEQYF. The CDR3 bases are TGTGCCAGCAGCTTAGGGACTAGCGGGAAGATCGAGCAGTACTTC.

This sequence joins TRBV12-3 or TRBV12-4 and TRBJ2-2; TRBD2 matches at 7 bases. The ends lost 4 bases at V and 1 base at J; junction bases unmatched: 3. The CDR3 is 15 amino acids. The CDR3 DNA sequence: TGTGCCAGCAGTTGGGACTATCAGAACACCGGGGAGCTGTTTTTT. Translated, it gives CASSWDYQNTGELFF.

V and J are TRBV3-1 and TRBJ2-7, with TRBD2 matching 7 bases. The germline V gene has CDR1 LGHDT and CDR2 YNNKEL (reference sequence). Losses at the gene ends were 4 bases for V and 2 bases for J; bases not matched to a gene: 8. This CDR3 is built from 15 residues. The CDR3 loop reads CASSLLTSVAYEQYF. CDR3 nucleotide sequence: TGTGCCAGCAGCCTACTCACTAGCGTTGCCTACGAGCAGTACTTC.

The chain links TRBV6-2 or TRBV6-3 to TRBJ1-2; D unclear. The CDR3 sequence is 12 residues long. In germline, CDR1 is MNHEY, CDR2 SVGEGT. Trimming pared 5 bases from V and 5 bases from J, leaving 9 bases between. In nucleotides, the CDR3 is TGTGCCAGCAGTGCACGCCAGTATGGCTACACCTTC. Residues: CASSARQYGYTF.

This chain uses TRBV7-9 with TRBJ2-1; TRBD2 aligns across 8 bases. This CDR3 spans 15 amino acids. With V trimmed by 1 base and J by 4 bases, 3 bases remained unmatched. Germline CDR1 and CDR2: SEHNR and FQNEAQ (reference sequence). Here the CDR3 reads CASSLVGGRYNEQFF. CDR3 sequence (DNA): TGTGCCAGCAGCTTAGTCGGCGGGAGGTACAATGAGCAGTTCTTC.

The chain combines TRBV28 with TRBJ1-1, with D unresolved. Trimming removed 5 bases at V and 11 bases at J, with 15 bases between. Germline V gene sequence: CDR1 MDHEN, CDR2 SYDVKM. This CDR3 spans 12 amino acids. The CDR3 loop reads CASSPPGSNAFF. For the CDR3, the DNA is TGTGCCAGCAGTCCCCCGGGGAGTAACGCTTTCTTT.

The rearrangement joins TRBV27 to TRBJ2-5; D not resolved. CDR3 size: 14 residues. Germline CDR1 and CDR2: MNHEY and SMNVEV (reference sequence). Between the trimmed V and J ends, which lost 3 bases and 2 bases, there was a span of 10 bases. The CDR3 bases are TGTGCCAGCAGTTTCCTGGGCTTACAAGAGACCCAGTACTTC. Amino acid sequence: CASSFLGLQETQYF.

This rearrangement joins TRBV2 to TRBJ2-2; D not certain. V dropped 4 bases and J dropped 0 bases, with 6 bases sitting between them. The CDR3 extends over 14 amino acids. The germline V gene has CDR1 SNHLY and CDR2 FYNNEI. CDR3 protein: CASSGIPNTGELFF. The CDR3, as DNA: TGTGCCAGCAGTGGAATCCCGAACACCGGGGAGCTGTTTTTT.

A single count supports this clonotype. The CDR3 DNA reads as TGCGCCAGCGTGCCAGCGGGAGTAGGCACAGATACGCAGTATTTT. Protein sequence: CASVPAGVGTDTQYF. The rearrangement uses TRBV5-1 and TRBJ2-3; TRBD2 aligns across 8 bases. The junction had 8 bases not matched to a gene; V was cut back by 7 bases and J by 1 base. Germline V gene lookup returns CDR1 SGHRS and CDR2 YFSETQ. The CDR3 is made up of 15 amino acids.

The rearrangement links TRBV7-6 to TRBJ1-1, with a weak D call TRBD1 (5 bases). Trimming cost V 8 bases and J 1 base, with 11 bases left between them. Germline lookup yields CDR1 SGHVS and CDR2 FNYEAQ. CDR3 length: 13 amino acids. This CDR3 is CASQEGENTEAFF. CDR3 DNA: TGTGCCAGCCAAGAAGGGGAGAACACTGAAGCTTTCTTT.

The chain uses TRBV7-8 and TRBJ2-3, with 14 bases fitting TRBD2. Germline CDR1 reads SGHVS; CDR2 reads FQNEAQ. The CDR3 is 17 residues long. With V trimmed by 1 base and J by 6 bases, 6 bases remained unmatched. CDR3 bases: TGTGCCAGCAGCTTAGGCCGAGGGACTAGCGGGAGCGATACGCAGTATTTT. This codes for CASSLGRGTSGSDTQYF.

This clonotype was observed a single time. V usage is TRBV23-1 and J usage is TRBJ1-5, with D unresolved. TRBV23-1 is placed among ORFs of uncertain function. The CDR3 length is 14 residues. The germline V and J ends were trimmed by 4 bases and 5 bases, with 12 bases remaining between them. The CDR3 sequence: CASSRGQTHQPQHF. The CDR3 nucleotides read TGCGCCAGCAGTCGAGGGCAGACACATCAGCCCCAGCATTTT.

The rearrangement links TRBV27 to TRBJ2-3; 8 bases match TRBD2. This CDR3 is built from 14 residues. The V and J ends lost 2 bases and 9 bases, in that order; junction bases with no gene match: 7. Germline CDR1 and CDR2: MNHEY and SMNVEV (reference sequence). CDR3 bases: TGTGCCAGCAGTTTAGGGCTAGCGGGCAGGACGCAGTATTTT. Amino acids: CASSLGLAGRTQYF.

The CDR3 reads CSVTGADTNYGYTF. DNA for the CDR3: TGCAGCGTTACAGGGGCCGATACTAACTATGGCTACACCTTC. V and J are TRBV29-1 and TRBJ1-2, with 7 nucleotides matching TRBD1. Looked up from germline, CDR1 is SQVTM and CDR2 is ANQGSEA. CDR3 size: 14 residues. V was pared by 5 bases and J by 0 bases, with 6 bases of the junction left unmatched.

This clonotype has just one count. This sequence joins TRBV7-2 and TRBJ1-3, with no clear D. V shed 4 bases and J shed 0 bases, with 13 bases lying between them. CDR3 length equals 16 residues. CDR1 SGHTA and CDR2 FQGNSA come from the germline V gene. The CDR3 nucleotides are TGTGCCAGCAGCTCAGGCCCGTTGTACTCTGGAAACACCATATATTTT. This translates into CASSSGPLYSGNTIYF. Full variable domain (outside the CDR3, taken from reference TRBV7-2 and TRBJ1-3): GAGVSQSPSNKVTEKGKDVELRCDPISGHTALYWYRQSLGQGLEFLIYFQGNSAPDKSGLPSDRFSAERTGGSVSTLTIQRTQQEDSAVYLCASSSGPLYSGNTIYFGEGSWLTVV.

The chain has TRBV27 and TRBJ2-7, with 9 bases identical to TRBD1. CDR1 MNHEY and CDR2 SMNVEV come from the germline V gene (reference sequence). The CDR3 is 15 residues long. V lost 2 bases and J lost 3; bases outside the gene matches: 5. Here the CDR3 reads CASSLARDRVYEQYF. The CDR3 nucleotides are TGTGCCAGCAGTTTAGCCCGGGACAGGGTCTACGAGCAGTACTTC.

The chain is built from TRBV6-5 and TRBJ2-5; D gene ambiguous. This CDR3 comprises 13 residues. Trimming took off 6 bases at V and 4 bases at J, with 12 bases between the two ends. Germline V gene data show CDR1 as MNHEY and CDR2 as SVGAGI. In DNA form, the CDR3 reads TGTGCCAGCAGCCACGAATACGGAGAGACCCAGTACTTC. Translated: CASSHEYGETQYF.

This clonotype came up a few times. V gene TRBV7-6 combines with J gene TRBJ2-2; D possibly corresponds to TRBD2 (5 bases). This CDR3 contains 18 residues. The V gene lost 5 bases and the J gene lost 0 bases, with 19 bases spanning the gap. Germline CDR1 and CDR2: SGHVS and FNYEAQ. The CDR3 is CASSPSGVASTNTGELFF. In nucleotides, the CDR3 is TGTGCCAGCAGCCCTTCCGGGGTGGCTAGCACGAACACCGGGGAGCTGTTTTTT. Based on the CDR3 plus reference TRBV7-6 and TRBJ2-2, the full variable domain is GAGVSQSPRYKVTKRGQDVALRCDPISGHVSLYWYRQALGQGPEFLTYFNYEAQQDKSGLPNDRFSAERPEGSISTLTIQRTEQRDSAMYRCASSPSGVASTNTGELFFGEGSRLTVL.

This clonotype was detected only once. The rearrangement joins TRBV29-1 to TRBJ2-1; 8 bases map to TRBD1. CDR3 length: 13 residues. After removal of 4 bases from V and 3 bases from J, the junction contained 2 bases not matched to a gene. The V gene's germline CDR1 is SQVTM and CDR2 ANQGSEA. The CDR3 here is CSVAGGIYNEQFF. CDR3 in DNA: TGCAGCGTTGCAGGGGGCATCTACAATGAGCAGTTCTTC.

The table lists this clonotype with a count of one. The V gene is TRBV11-1, the J gene TRBJ1-1; D is unclear. The germline V and J ends were trimmed by 4 bases and 2 bases, with 11 bases remaining between them. The CDR3 extends over 14 amino acids. The germline V gene has CDR1 SGHAT and CDR2 FQDESV (reference sequence). CDR3 coding DNA: TGTGCCAGCAGCTCTTCCCATTTCAACACTGAAGCTTTCTTT. Amino acid sequence: CASSSSHFNTEAFF.

V is TRBV2 and J is TRBJ2-1, with TRBD2 matching 7 bases. Per the germline V gene, CDR1 is SNHLY and CDR2 is FYNNEI. The ends lost 5 bases at V and 7 bases at J; junction bases unmatched: 8. This CDR3 region has 14 residues. CDR3 residues: CASSLSGIENEQFF. The CDR3 DNA is TGTGCCAGCAGTTTGAGCGGGATTGAAAATGAGCAGTTCTTC.

This chain connects TRBV28 to TRBJ1-5, with TRBD1 identical over 8 bases. Germline V CDR1 and CDR2: MDHEN, SYDVKM. The CDR3 extends over 13 amino acids. With V trimmed by 8 bases and J by 5 bases, 5 bases remained unmatched. CDR3 loop: CASRGTGYQPQHF. CDR3 DNA sequence: TGTGCCAGCCGCGGGACAGGATATCAGCCCCAGCATTTT.

In DNA form, the CDR3 reads TGTGCCAGTAGGCCCTGGCGGGAGGCAATCTCCGGGGAGCTGTTTTTT. It is translated as CASRPWREAISGELFF. This rearrangement joins TRBV19 to TRBJ2-2; TRBD2 matches 8 bases. The CDR3 contains 16 residues. With 6 bases clipped from V and 6 bases from J, the junction kept 12 bases outside the gene matches. Germline lookup yields CDR1 LNHDA and CDR2 SQIVND (reference sequence).

V is TRBV4-1 and J is TRBJ2-7; 8 bases align to TRBD1. The CDR3 totals 15 residues. Per germline, CDR1 MGHRA and CDR2 YSYEKL. The trim removed 0 bases at V and 5 bases at J, leaving 6 bases unmatched. In nucleotides, the CDR3 is TGCGCCAGCAGCCAAGATCCGAGACAGGGGAACGAGCAGTACTTC. Translated: CASSQDPRQGNEQYF.

The chain carries TRBV12-3 or TRBV12-4 and TRBJ2-7; TRBD1 agrees at 10 bases. V shed 6 bases, J shed 1 base, and the junction held 6 bases outside the gene matches. The CDR3 totals 15 residues. CDR3 residues: CASRVTGGRSYEQYF. The DNA for the CDR3 is TGTGCCAGCAGGGTGACAGGGGGCAGGTCCTACGAGCAGTACTTC.

The V and J genes are TRBV29-1 and TRBJ1-4; 8 nucleotides line up with TRBD1. The V and J ends lost 6 bases and 8 bases, in that order; junction bases with no gene match: 5. CDR1 and CDR2 from the germline V gene are SQVTM and ANQGSEA. CDR3 size: 12 residues. The CDR3, as DNA: TGCAGCGTCCAGGGGGCGCCGGAAAAACTGTTTTTT. Amino acids: CSVQGAPEKLFF.